The sequence of this T cell receptor beta chain was determined in a study of OX40 agonist ivuxolimab in advanced cancers. Describing the broader study: The costimulatory receptor OX40 (CD134) was targeted by ivuxolimab, a fully human IgG2 agonistic monoclonal antibody. Intravenous ivuxolimab was administered to patients every 2 weeks at six dose levels: 0.01, 0.1, 0.3, 1.5, 3 and 10 mg/kg. The dose-escalation cohort was 82.7% male with a mean age of approximately 60 years, ranging from about 20 to 85. Patients were allowed to have had prior anti-PD-1, anti-PD-L1 or anti-CTLA-4 therapy, and 40% of the dose-escalation patients had been treated with checkpoint inhibitors. The monotherapy dose-escalation portion (N ≈ 50 patients) of the phase I ivuxolimab trial is reported in the paper. The point of sequencing TCRbeta in the periphery was to test whether ivuxolimab changed TCR sequence diversity and drove clonal T-cell expansion. Of the 50 to 55 dose-escalation patients, hepatocellular carcinoma was present in around 20, melanoma in roughly 15, renal cell carcinoma in 9 and head and neck cancer in 9. Partial responses occurred in three dose-escalation patients: two with cutaneous melanoma and one with hepatocellular carcinoma. The paper's findings and limits, for the study overall: Low levels of normalized T-cell clonal expansion were also seen in some nonresponding patients. At doses from 0.1 to 3.0 mg/kg, clonal expansion was seen in both CD4+ and CD8+ blood T cells between baseline and week 6. Partial responders in the 0.1-3.0 mg/kg groups had among the lowest normalized peripheral clonal expansion, especially among CD8+ T cells. After ivuxolimab, more expanded clones were found on average in CD8+ T cells than in CD4+ T cells. The antigen specificity of the clonally expanded peripheral T cells was not determined.

The trial excluded patients who had a history of autoimmune disease or who were on systemic immunosuppression. Peripheral blood for TCR sequencing was drawn from every dose cohort at baseline, at cycle 4 day 1 and at cycle 7 day 1. Samples came from an open-label, multicenter, first-in-human phase I dose-escalation trial of ivuxolimab. Adults with locally advanced or metastatic head and neck squamous cell, hepatocellular, melanoma or renal cell carcinoma were enrolled in the trial. Before TCR sequencing, CD4+ and CD8+ T cells were separately sorted from peripheral blood. To sequence the TCRbeta CDR3 region, genomic DNA was isolated from the sorted cells. TCRbeta CDR3 regions were sequenced using the immunoSEQ Assay. TCRdb's version of the immuneACCESS table is confined to in-frame rearrangements and falls short of the full clone set. An unresolved V gene accounts for under half of the shortfall where checked; the remainder is of unknown origin. Here the sample has around 63,000 clones; 92% occur a single time. Of the sample, 25% falls within the top ten clones.

To note about this clone: Its recognized antigen is unknown. No per-base quality is available; no much larger clone lies one base away.

This TCR derives from an adult with an advanced solid tumor such as melanoma, head and neck, liver or kidney cancer. The sample here was CD4+ or CD8+ T cells sorted from blood, taken in a trial of the OX40 agonist ivuxolimab.

CDR3 protein: CASIKRTGEEKLFF. The DNA sequence is given as TGTGCCAGCATCAAAAGGACAGGGGAGGAAAAACTGTTTTTT. The chain couples TRBV28 to TRBJ1-4; TRBD1 matches 9 bases in the middle. Here V drops 7 bases and J drops 8 bases, and the junction holds 8 bases not matched to any gene. The CDR3 contains 14 residues, cysteine and phenylalanine counted. Only the CDR3 region is kept as DNA, spanning 42 bases read in frame from base 1. The germline V gene sets CDR1 to MDHEN and CDR2 to SYDVKM.